The 22 T cell receptor beta chains below were found in one sample sequenced in a study of T cells in Graves' hyperthyroidism and ophthalmopathy. TCR beta CDR3 regions were amplified from RNA. Primed by the HTBI set, a first-round RT-PCR was run on the TCR CDR3. Each CDR3 protein is one row after TCRdb ran MiXCR on the multiplex PCR reads. The sample lists under 300,000 distinct CDR3 sequences, approximately 21% seen once, with around 64% in the top ten. Sequencing used blood. All receptors come from a man in his thirties or forties with Graves' ophthalmopathy.

This chain connects TRBV30 to TRBJ2-6; D might be TRBD1 or TRBD2, each matching 5 bases. This CDR3 region has 15 residues. The germline V gene encodes CDR1 GTSNPN and CDR2 SVGIG (reference sequence). V dropped 5 bases and J dropped 0 bases, with 11 bases sitting between them. CDR3 residues: CAWGTIFSGANVLTF. The CDR3 DNA reads as TGTGCCTGGGGGACCATTTTCTCTGGGGCCAACGTCCTGACTTTC.

This clonotype was seen repeatedly, ten times or more. The gene calls are TRBV18 and TRBJ2-1; D may correspond to TRBD1 or TRBD2 (6 bases each). The V gene's germline CDR1 is KGHSH and CDR2 LQKENI. Trimming pared 4 bases from V and 13 bases from J, leaving 11 bases between. This CDR3 comprises 11 residues. The CDR3 loop is CASSQQGLQFF. In nucleotides, the CDR3 is TGTGCCAGCTCACAACAGGGACTTCAGTTCTTC. The entire variable domain, with the rest obtained from reference TRBV18 and TRBJ2-1, is as follows: NAGVMQNPRHLVRRRGQEARLRCSPMKGHSHVYWYRQLPEEGLKFMVYLQKENIIDESGMPKERFSAEFPKEGPSILRIQQVVRGDSAAYFCASSQQGLQFFGPGTRLTVL.

This clonotype has more than one count but fewer than ten. The chain has TRBV7-2 and TRBJ2-4; D is undetermined. CDR3 size: 15 residues. Germline V gene data show CDR1 as SGHTA and CDR2 as FQGNSA. V shed 1 base and J shed 7 bases, with 14 bases lying between them. DNA of the CDR3: TGTGCCAGCAGCTTAGAGCCCCTCGTGGGTAACATTCAGTACTTC. Translated, it gives CASSLEPLVGNIQYF.

The chain uses TRBV20-1 and TRBJ2-7; D may correspond to TRBD1 or TRBD2 (5 bases each). V lost 3 bases to trimming and J lost 1 base, with 13 bases between them. Germline values: CDR1 DFQATT, CDR2 SNEGSKA (reference sequence). The CDR3 consists of 14 residues. The CDR3 loop reads CSARGHLASYEQYF. DNA of the CDR3: TGCAGTGCTAGGGGGCACCTAGCTTCCTACGAGCAGTACTTC.

About this clonotype: At one end the junction does not follow the germline gene, possibly because of a read error. The J gene is TRBJ1-6, the V gene TRBV5-1; no definite D call. CDR3 size: 14 residues. Germline assignment: CDR1 SGHRS and CDR2 YFSETQ. CDR3 sequence reads: CASSLAEVNSPLHF. DNA for the CDR3: TGTGCCAGCAGCTTGGCAGAGGTTAATTCACCCCTCCACTTT.

The rearrangement joins TRBV27 to TRBJ1-1, with a tentative D call TRBD1 (6 bases). Germline assignment: CDR1 MNHEY and CDR2 SMNVEV (reference sequence). The CDR3 is made up of 13 amino acids. Trimming shortened V by 10 bases and J by 1 base, and 13 bases separated the two germline ends. CDR3 sequence: CATQGYQNTEAFF. For the CDR3, the DNA is TGTGCCACCCAGGGGTATCAGAACACTGAAGCTTTCTTT.

In its sample, this clonotype was seen a few times. CDR3 residues: CSANRQYEAFF. The CDR3 DNA is TGCAGTGCTAACAGACAGTATGAAGCTTTCTTT. The rearrangement uses TRBV20-1 and TRBJ1-1; tentative D call: TRBD1 (5 bases). This CDR3 comprises 11 residues. Looked up from germline, CDR1 is DFQATT and CDR2 is SNEGSKA (reference sequence). Trimming took off 4 bases at V and 7 bases at J, with 10 bases between the two ends.

In DNA form, the CDR3 reads TGTGCCAGCAGTGCCACTAGCGGGAGGGGATTCTACAATGAGCAGTTCTTC. It is translated as CASSATSGRGFYNEQFF. V and J are TRBV27 and TRBJ2-1, with 13 bases identical to TRBD2. The junction had 7 bases not matched to a gene; V was cut back by 5 bases and J by 3 bases. CDR1 is MNHEY, CDR2 SMNVEV, per germline (reference sequence). CDR3 size: 17 residues.

This clonotype was seen many times. Here the CDR3 DNA reads TGTGCCAGCAGCTTAGTAGAAGGTGGCTATGGCTACACCTTC. Translating it yields CASSLVEGGYGYTF. V is TRBV7-8 and J is TRBJ1-2; D gene unclear. Trimming took off 1 base at V and 4 bases at J, with 10 bases between the two ends. This CDR3 region has 14 residues. Germline V gene sequence: CDR1 SGHVS, CDR2 FQNEAQ.

This chain joins TRBV29-1 and TRBJ2-1; D gene ambiguous. This CDR3 has 10 amino acids. Per the germline V gene, CDR1 is SQVTM and CDR2 is ANQGSEA. V dropped 7 bases and J dropped 7 bases, with 8 bases sitting between them. CDR3 loop: CSACQNEQFF. CDR3 nucleotide sequence: TGCAGCGCCTGTCAGAATGAGCAGTTCTTC.

This clonotype has just a few counts. The genes are TRBV6-1 and TRBJ2-5; 7 nucleotides agree with TRBD2. The CDR3 has 14 residues. Germline trimming cut 10 bases from V and 4 bases from J; bases unmatched to any gene: 12. Germline V gives CDR1 MNHNS, CDR2 SASEGT. CDR3 loop: CATTSRQRGETQYF. DNA for the CDR3: TGTGCCACGACTAGCCGCCAAAGGGGAGAGACCCAGTACTTC.

This clonotype was recorded at least ten times. The rearrangement links TRBV28 to TRBJ1-5; the D gene is possibly TRBD1 (6 bases). The V end lost 6 bases, the J end lost 0 bases, and 9 bases lay between the germline ends. The CDR3 extends over 14 amino acids. Germline CDR1 is MDHEN and CDR2 is SYDVKM. CDR3: CASREQGSNQPQHF. The CDR3 DNA reads as TGTGCCAGCAGAGAACAGGGTAGCAATCAGCCCCAGCATTTT.

The table lists this clonotype with many counts. The J gene is TRBJ2-1, the V gene TRBV24-1; no definite D call. The V gene lost 5 bases and the J gene lost 5 bases, with 6 bases spanning the gap. Germline loops: CDR1 KGHDR, CDR2 SFDVKD. The CDR3 totals 12 residues. CDR3 sequence (DNA): TGTGCCACCAGTGGGGTGAACAATGAGCAGTTCTTC. Amino acids: CATSGVNNEQFF.

The V call is TRBV30, the J call TRBJ2-2; maybe TRBD1 (5 bases). V was shortened by 8 bases and J by 1 base, with 14 bases between the two germline ends. There are 14 residues in the CDR3. Germline CDR1 reads GTSNPN; CDR2 reads SVGIG (reference sequence). The CDR3 is CAESKGLNTGELFF. CDR3 DNA: TGTGCCGAGTCAAAGGGGCTGAACACCGGGGAGCTGTTTTTT.

In this sample, this clonotype turned up many times. The rearrangement joins TRBV28 to TRBJ1-4, with 10 bases that match TRBD1. The CDR3 contains 13 residues. Germline CDR1 reads MDHEN; CDR2 reads SYDVKM. Losses at the gene ends were 8 bases for V and 7 bases for J; bases not matched to a gene: 4. DNA of the CDR3: TGTGCCAGCGTGACAGGGGGCGGTGAAAAACTGTTTTTT. It is translated as CASVTGGGEKLFF.

The chain combines TRBV6-1 with TRBJ1-5; D unresolved. Germline lookup yields CDR1 MNHNS and CDR2 SASEGT. Trimming stripped 5 bases from V and 5 bases from J, with 16 bases between. The CDR3 is made up of 15 amino acids. CDR3 coding DNA: TGTGCCAGCAGTTCGGCCCTAACGGTTGATCAGCCCCAGCATTTT. This translates into CASSSALTVDQPQHF.

This clonotype appeared a few times. V and J are TRBV28 and TRBJ2-1; no firm D call. V lost 5 bases to trimming and J lost 5 bases, with 10 bases between them. The CDR3 has 13 amino acids. Germline CDR1 is MDHEN and CDR2 is SYDVKM. The CDR3 region is CASSPRTNNEQFF. CDR3 bases: TGTGCCAGCAGTCCCCGGACCAACAATGAGCAGTTCTTC.

With regard to this clonotype: A much bigger clone sits one base away, suggesting this may be a read error. J is TRBJ2-5 and V is TRBV3-1, with no clear D. The CDR3 sequence is 15 residues long. Germline-derived CDR1 and CDR2 are LGHDT and YNNKEL (reference sequence). The CDR3 DNA sequence: TGTGTCAGCAGCCAAGATTTAGAGGCCCAAGAGACCCAGTACTTC. It codes for CVSSQDLEAQETQYF.

This clonotype was seen a handful of times. This chain joins TRBV18 and TRBJ2-7, with D unresolved. The CDR3 has 14 amino acids. Germline loops: CDR1 KGHSH, CDR2 LQKENI. With 0 bases removed from V and 1 base from J, the gap between germline ends came to 7 bases. The CDR3 here is CASSPPEPSYEQYF. The CDR3 DNA reads as TGTGCCAGCTCACCACCGGAGCCATCCTACGAGCAGTACTTC.

This clonotype was picked up many times. J is TRBJ2-7 and V is TRBV2; a weak D match, TRBD1 (6 bases). CDR3 size: 15 residues. With 1 base removed from V and 2 bases from J, the gap between germline ends came to 12 bases. In germline, CDR1 is SNHLY, CDR2 FYNNEI. DNA for the CDR3: TGTGCCAGCAGTGAAGACAGGGCCGAAACCTACGAGCAGTACTTC. Its translation: CASSEDRAETYEQYF. Full variable domain (missing parts from reference TRBV2 and TRBJ2-7): EPEVTQTPSHQVTQMGQEVILRCVPISNHLYFYWYRQILGQKVEFLVSFYNNEISEKSEIFDDQFSVERPDGSNFTLKIRSTKLEDSAMYFCASSEDRAETYEQYFGPGTRLTVT.

The V gene is TRBV6-1, the J gene TRBJ2-7, with D unresolved. With 6 bases removed from V and 5 bases from J, the gap between germline ends came to 14 bases. This CDR3 is 13 amino acids long. In germline, CDR1 is MNHNS, CDR2 SASEGT. This CDR3 is CASRPTLLDEQYF. The CDR3 region has the DNA TGTGCCAGCAGGCCGACACTTTTGGACGAGCAGTACTTC.

J is TRBJ2-7 and V is TRBV28, with 10 nucleotides matching TRBD1. V lost 5 bases and J lost 7; bases outside the gene matches: 8. Germline-derived CDR1 and CDR2 are MDHEN and SYDVKM. This CDR3 is built from 14 residues. The CDR3 region is CASSTRQGAQEQYF. The CDR3 nucleotides are TGTGCCAGCAGTACCAGACAGGGGGCACAAGAGCAGTACTTC.